The rows below give T cell receptor beta chains drawn from one sample of a study of identical twins. MiXCR was run by TCRdb on the 5' RACE reads, yielding one entry per CDR3 protein. This sample carries 500,000 or so distinct CDR3 sequences, less than 25% of them seen once, and the ten largest clones take around 0.9%. These same data were also listed under a study on T cells expressing NK-cell markers.

Sequenced sample: CD4+ T cells sorted from blood. The receptors originated from a woman aged 18-35 years in good health. Each CDR3 is given with its conserved first and last residue. The D gene is left open where the match is weak. Size tells how often a clone was seen (once, few, many) or the class of an expanded clone, and some rows leave it out.

D: NA
V: TRBV7-2
J: TRBJ2-3
size: NA
CDR3: CASSLFTGYTDTQYF
DNA: TGTGCCAGCAGCTTATTCACAGGGTACACAGATACGCAGTATTTT

D: TRBD2
V: TRBV5-1
J: TRBJ2-3
size: few
CDR3: CASSLRWTSGGTDTQYF
DNA: TGCGCCAGCAGCTTGCGTTGGACTAGCGGGGGCACAGATACGCAGTATTTT

D: TRBD1
V: TRBV7-9
J: TRBJ2-2
size: NA
CDR3: CASSSGQGQTGELVF
DNA: TGTGCCAGCAGCTCGGGACAGGGACAGACCGGGGAGCTGGTTTTT

D: TRBD2
V: TRBV20-1
J: TRBJ2-7
size: many
CDR3: CSAKLAGPYEQYF
DNA: TGCAGTGCTAAGCTAGCGGGACCCTACGAGCAGTACTTC

D: NA
V: TRBV20-1
J: TRBJ2-5
size: many
CDR3: CSARDMKETQYF
DNA: TGCAGTGCTAGAGATATGAAGGAGACCCAGTACTTC

D: NA
V: TRBV20-1
J: TRBJ1-2
size: few
CDR3: CSATGGLRGYTF
DNA: TGCAGTGCTACAGGCGGCCTTCGAGGCTACACCTTC

D: NA
V: TRBV20-1
J: TRBJ2-7
size: many
CDR3: CSARDWYSYEQYF
DNA: TGCAGTGCTAGAGACTGGTACTCCTACGAGCAGTACTTC

D: TRBD1
V: TRBV3-1
J: TRBJ2-5
size: once
CDR3: CASSYDRVETQYF
DNA: TGTGCCAGCAGTTACGACAGGGTGGAGACCCAGTACTTC

D: NA
V: TRBV6-6
J: TRBJ2-1
size: NA
CDR3: CASSSRAWDEQFF
DNA: TGTGCCAGCAGTTCTAGGGCTTGGGATGAGCAGTTCTTC

D: NA
V: TRBV29-1
J: TRBJ2-1
size: many
CDR3: CSVGRQDGEQFF
DNA: TGCAGCGTTGGTCGGCAGGACGGTGAGCAGTTCTTC

D: NA
V: TRBV5-1
J: TRBJ2-3
size: NA
CDR3: CASSLVAVSTDTQYF
DNA: TGCGCCAGCAGCCTGGTGGCGGTTAGCACAGATACGCAGTATTTT

D: NA
V: TRBV30
J: TRBJ2-1
size: few
CDR3: CAWSVREQFF
DNA: TGTGCCTGGAGTGTTAGGGAGCAGTTCTTC

D: NA
V: TRBV6-1
J: TRBJ1-3
size: NA
CDR3: CASTKPDSGNTIYF
DNA: TGTGCCAGCACTAAACCGGACTCTGGAAACACCATATATTTT

D: NA
V: TRBV20-1
J: TRBJ2-1
size: few
CDR3: CSAPAGANEQFF
DNA: TGCAGTGCACCCGCTGGGGCCAATGAGCAGTTCTTC

D: NA
V: TRBV20-1
J: TRBJ2-6
size: NA
CDR3: CSGLGRSGANVLTF
DNA: TGCAGTGGATTGGGCCGATCCGGGGCCAACGTCCTGACTTTC

D: NA
V: TRBV27
J: TRBJ1-3
size: NA
CDR3: CASSLSGYPRNTIYF
DNA: TGTGCCAGCAGTTTATCAGGTTATCCCCGAAACACCATATATTTT

D: NA
V: TRBV20-1
J: TRBJ2-3
size: NA
CDR3: CSAIPVRGTDTQYF
DNA: TGCAGTGCTATCCCTGTACGGGGCACAGATACGCAGTATTTT

D: NA
V: TRBV10-3
J: TRBJ2-1
size: many
CDR3: CAISESTLLNEQFF
DNA: TGTGCCATCAGTGAGTCAACACTTCTGAATGAGCAGTTCTTC

D: NA
V: TRBV5-1
J: TRBJ2-7
size: NA
CDR3: CASSRGSLPDYEQYF
DNA: TGCGCCAGCAGCCGAGGAAGCCTGCCCGACTACGAGCAGTACTTC

D: NA
V: TRBV7-9
J: TRBJ2-5
size: few
CDR3: CASSLLRVSVETQYF
DNA: TGTGCCAGCAGCTTGCTTAGGGTTTCCGTGGAGACCCAGTACTTC

D: TRBD2
V: TRBV2
J: TRBJ2-1
size: few
CDR3: CASSAASGGNEQFF
DNA: TGTGCCAGCAGCGCTGCTAGCGGGGGCAATGAGCAGTTCTTC

D: NA
V: TRBV7-2
J: TRBJ1-6
size: NA
CDR3: CASSLAKDSPLHF
DNA: TGTGCCAGCAGCTTAGCTAAGGATTCACCCCTCCACTTT

D: NA
V: TRBV18
J: TRBJ2-7
size: few
CDR3: CASSPPGFSYEQYF
DNA: TGTGCCAGCTCACCTCCTGGGTTTTCCTACGAGCAGTACTTC

D: TRBD1
V: TRBV27
J: TRBJ2-3
size: NA
CDR3: CASRLTGGVRRFTDTQYF
DNA: TGTGCCAGCAGATTGACAGGGGGCGTAAGAAGATTCACAGATACGCAGTATTTT

D: TRBD1
V: TRBV7-2
J: TRBJ1-1
size: few
CDR3: CASSFDRERAFF
DNA: TGTGCCAGCAGCTTTGACAGGGAGCGAGCTTTCTTT

D: TRBD1
V: TRBV6-1
J: TRBJ2-7
size: NA
CDR3: CASRPGDSRLYEQYF
DNA: TGTGCCAGCAGACCAGGGGACAGCCGACTCTACGAGCAGTACTTC

D: NA
V: TRBV4-1
J: TRBJ2-1
size: NA
CDR3: CASSQDIWAYNEQFF
DNA: TGCGCCAGCAGCCAAGATATCTGGGCGTACAATGAGCAGTTCTTC

D: NA
V: TRBV12-3/TRBV12-4
J: TRBJ1-3
size: few
CDR3: CASSLAPSGNTIYF
DNA: TGTGCCAGCAGTTTAGCTCCCTCTGGAAACACCATATATTTT

D: NA
V: TRBV3-1
J: TRBJ2-3
size: NA
CDR3: CASREGTIAQYF
DNA: TGTGCCAGCAGGGAAGGGACCATCGCGCAGTATTTT

D: NA
V: TRBV12-3/TRBV12-4
J: TRBJ2-7
size: many
CDR3: CASSFHRYEQYF
DNA: TGTGCCAGCAGTTTTCATCGCTACGAGCAGTACTTC

D: NA
V: TRBV29-1
J: TRBJ2-7
size: NA
CDR3: CSVTGFYEQYF
DNA: TGCAGCGTTACAGGGTTTTACGAGCAGTACTTC

D: TRBD1
V: TRBV20-1
J: TRBJ2-3
size: NA
CDR3: CSAQTGTGGRGTQYF
DNA: TGCAGTGCTCAGACCGGGACAGGGGGCCGAGGTACGCAGTATTTT

D: TRBD2
V: TRBV9
J: TRBJ2-5
size: few
CDR3: CASSPRLAGWETQYF
DNA: TGTGCCAGCAGCCCCCGACTAGCGGGATGGGAGACCCAGTACTTC

D: NA
V: TRBV7-2
J: TRBJ1-6
size: few
CDR3: CASSFSFGVPGALHF
DNA: TGTGCCAGCAGCTTCTCTTTTGGGGTCCCGGGGGCCCTCCACTTT

D: TRBD2
V: TRBV18
J: TRBJ2-7
size: NA
CDR3: CASSSGPAGGRYEQYF
DNA: TGTGCCAGCTCGTCGGGGCCAGCGGGAGGAAGGTACGAGCAGTACTTC

D: NA
V: TRBV4-2
J: TRBJ2-1
size: NA
CDR3: CASSRAMVARENEQFF
DNA: TGTGCCAGCAGCCGAGCCATGGTGGCAAGGGAGAATGAGCAGTTCTTC

D: TRBD2
V: TRBV6-1
J: TRBJ2-2
size: few
CDR3: CASRKGYRGAGELFF
DNA: TGTGCCAGCAGGAAGGGCTATCGGGGGGCCGGGGAGCTGTTTTTT

D: TRBD1
V: TRBV9
J: TRBJ2-5
size: NA
CDR3: CASSVGLWGQKRQETQYF
DNA: TGTGCCAGCAGCGTAGGCTTGTGGGGACAGAAGAGGCAAGAGACCCAGTACTTC

D: NA
V: TRBV9
J: TRBJ2-5
size: NA
CDR3: CASSRQTAQETQYF
DNA: TGTGCCAGCAGCCGACAGACCGCCCAAGAGACCCAGTACTTC

D: NA
V: TRBV5-6
J: TRBJ2-3
size: NA
CDR3: CASSLVQVTDTQYF
DNA: TGTGCCAGCAGCTTGGTGCAGGTCACAGATACGCAGTATTTT

D: NA
V: TRBV20-1
J: TRBJ2-5
size: NA
CDR3: CSATGFQETQYF
DNA: TGCAGTGCAACGGGGTTCCAAGAGACCCAGTACTTC

D: NA
V: TRBV20-1
J: TRBJ2-7
size: NA
CDR3: CSARTVGQQYF
DNA: TGCAGTGCTAGGACCGTGGGCCAGCAGTACTTC

D: TRBD1
V: TRBV29-1
J: TRBJ1-4
size: many
CDR3: CSAQGADEKLFF
DNA: TGCAGCGCCCAGGGGGCAGATGAAAAACTGTTTTTT

D: TRBD1
V: TRBV20-1
J: TRBJ1-3
size: few
CDR3: CSATGSTGDSGNTIYF
DNA: TGCAGTGCAACTGGATCCACAGGGGACTCTGGAAACACCATATATTTT

D: NA
V: TRBV7-9
J: TRBJ1-1
size: NA
CDR3: CASSLVVTEAFF
DNA: TGTGCCAGCAGCCTCGTCGTCACTGAAGCTTTCTTT

D: NA
V: TRBV5-1
J: TRBJ1-2
size: NA
CDR3: CASSLEGGEAGGYTF
DNA: TGCGCCAGCAGCTTGGAGGGGGGCGAAGCAGGGGGCTACACCTTC

D: NA
V: TRBV12-3/TRBV12-4
J: TRBJ2-7
size: NA
CDR3: CASSLRGDYEQYF
DNA: TGTGCCAGCAGTTTAAGAGGGGACTACGAGCAGTACTTC

D: NA
V: TRBV12-3/TRBV12-4
J: TRBJ2-7
size: few
CDR3: CASAGLSFYEQYF
DNA: TGTGCCAGCGCGGGACTTTCTTTCTACGAGCAGTACTTC

D: NA
V: TRBV12-3/TRBV12-4
J: TRBJ2-5
size: NA
CDR3: CASSAPDWYQETQYF
DNA: TGTGCCAGCAGTGCCCCGGATTGGTACCAAGAGACCCAGTACTTC

D: TRBD1
V: TRBV7-9
J: TRBJ1-1
size: few
CDR3: CASSPDRARSTEAFF
DNA: TGTGCCAGCAGCCCTGACAGGGCGAGGAGCACTGAAGCTTTCTTT

D: NA
V: TRBV9
J: TRBJ2-5
size: few
CDR3: CASSEMTRSTQYF
DNA: TGTGCCAGCAGCGAAATGACTCGCTCGACCCAGTACTTC

D: TRBD1
V: TRBV4-3
J: TRBJ1-1
size: few
CDR3: CASSQVSWTGNSGAFF
DNA: TGCGCCAGCAGCCAAGTATCCTGGACAGGGAATAGTGGGGCTTTCTTT

D: NA
V: TRBV20-1
J: TRBJ2-2
size: NA
CDR3: CSARRGTSGTGELFF
DNA: TGCAGTGCTAGGAGGGGGACGAGTGGAACCGGGGAGCTGTTTTTT

D: TRBD2
V: TRBV20-1
J: TRBJ2-5
size: NA
CDR3: CSARDPGTSGRGTQYF
DNA: TGCAGTGCTAGAGACCCCGGGACTAGCGGGAGGGGGACCCAGTACTTC